This T cell receptor (beta chain) was captured in a study of blood T cells in healthy people across ages. CDR1 SGHVS and CDR2 FQNEAQ come from the germline V gene. The V end lost 1 base, the J end lost 12 bases, and 13 bases lay between the germline ends. The CDR3 is made up of 14 amino acids. Next came a second PCR, run for roughly 6 to 11 cycles, which used a sample-barcoded 5' primer along with a J-beta primer mix. MiXCR, run by TCRdb on the 5' RACE reads, gives a single entry per CDR3 protein. The sample carries 600,000 to 850,000 distinct CDR3 sequences, roughly 43% recorded once. Material for sequencing was blood. This chain connects TRBV7-8 to TRBJ1-6; perhaps TRBD1 as D (6 bases). This clonotype was obtained from an older woman in good health. CDR3 nucleotide sequence: TGTGCCAGCAGCTTAGATCAGGGGTGGGGACCCCTCCACTTT. Translating it yields CASSLDQGWGPLHF.